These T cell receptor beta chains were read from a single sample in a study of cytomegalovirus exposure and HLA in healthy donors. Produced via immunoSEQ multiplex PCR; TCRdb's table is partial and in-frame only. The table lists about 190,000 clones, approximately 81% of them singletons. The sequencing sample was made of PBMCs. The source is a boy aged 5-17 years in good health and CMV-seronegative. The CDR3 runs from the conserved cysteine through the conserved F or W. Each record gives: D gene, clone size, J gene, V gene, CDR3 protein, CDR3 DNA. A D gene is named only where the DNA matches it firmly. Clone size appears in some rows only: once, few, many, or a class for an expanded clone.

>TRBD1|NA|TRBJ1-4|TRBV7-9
CASSHGTGFATNEKLFF
TGTGCCAGCAGCCACGGGACAGGGTTTGCAACTAATGAAAAACTGTTTTTT
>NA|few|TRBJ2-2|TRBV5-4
CASSPPQASKTGELFF
TGTGCCAGCAGCCCCCCACAGGCGTCTAAAACCGGGGAGCTGTTTTTT
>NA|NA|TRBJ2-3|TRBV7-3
CASSHRESGTDTQYF
TGTGCCAGCAGCCACCGGGAGAGCGGCACAGATACGCAGTATTTT
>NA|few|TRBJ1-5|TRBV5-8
CASSFWTVNQPQHF
TGTGCCAGCAGCTTCTGGACAGTCAATCAGCCCCAGCATTTT
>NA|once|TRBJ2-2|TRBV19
CASSNGYTGELFF
TGTGCCAGTAGTAACGGTTACACCGGGGAGCTGTTTTTT
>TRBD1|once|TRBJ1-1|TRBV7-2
CASSSGTVYTEAFF
TGTGCCAGCAGCTCGGGGACAGTCTACACTGAAGCTTTCTTT
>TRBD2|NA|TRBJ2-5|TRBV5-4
CASSQARGGRETQYF
TGTGCCAGCAGCCAAGCGCGGGGGGGCCGAGAGACCCAGTACTTC
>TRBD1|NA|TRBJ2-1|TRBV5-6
CASSLGQGSYNEQFF
TGTGCCAGCAGCCTGGGACAGGGTTCCTACAATGAGCAGTTCTTC
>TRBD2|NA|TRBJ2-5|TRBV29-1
CSVGLAEETQYF
TGCAGCGTTGGGCTAGCGGAAGAGACCCAGTACTTC
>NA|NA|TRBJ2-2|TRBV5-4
CASSGRGVNTGELFF
TGTGCCAGCTCGGGGCGGGGAGTGAACACCGGGGAGCTGTTTTTT
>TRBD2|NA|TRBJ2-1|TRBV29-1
CSVETVRLAGEENEQFF
TGCAGCGTTGAAACGGTTAGACTAGCGGGAGAAGAAAATGAGCAGTTCTTC
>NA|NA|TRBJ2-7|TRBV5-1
CASTRGTETYEQYF
TGCGCCAGCACCCGGGGAACGGAGACCTACGAGCAGTACTTC
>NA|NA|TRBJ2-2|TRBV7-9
CASSLETPLNTGELFF
TGTGCCAGCAGCTTAGAGACTCCACTAAACACCGGGGAGCTGTTTTTT
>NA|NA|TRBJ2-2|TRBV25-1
CASSAPMRAGELFF
TGTGCCAGCAGTGCCCCGATGAGGGCCGGGGAGCTGTTTTTT
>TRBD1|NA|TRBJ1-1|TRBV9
CASSATGDWYMNEAFF
TGTGCCAGCAGCGCCACAGGGGATTGGTATATGAATGAAGCTTTCTTT
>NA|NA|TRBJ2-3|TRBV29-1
CSGARTDTQYF
TGCAGCGGTGCGCGTACAGATACGCAGTATTTT
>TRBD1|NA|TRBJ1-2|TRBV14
CASSQLLTDRANYGYTF
TGTGCCAGCAGCCAACTATTAACGGACAGGGCTAACTATGGCTACACCTTC
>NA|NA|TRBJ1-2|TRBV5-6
CASSPWTALNYGYTF
TGTGCCAGCAGCCCGTGGACAGCTCTTAACTATGGCTACACCTTC
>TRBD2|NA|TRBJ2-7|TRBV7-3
CASSLRGGRTSYEQYF
TGTGCCAGCAGCTTAAGGGGGGGGAGAACTTCCTACGAGCAGTACTTC
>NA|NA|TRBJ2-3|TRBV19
CASHPRAGLVDTQYF
TGTGCCAGCCACCCGCGGGCGGGGCTTGTGGATACGCAGTATTTT
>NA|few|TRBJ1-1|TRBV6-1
CASSESQPGYFTEAFF
TGTGCCAGCAGTGAATCACAGCCGGGGTACTTCACTGAAGCTTTCTTT
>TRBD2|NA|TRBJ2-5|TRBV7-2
CASSFPGGVKETQYF
TGTGCCAGCAGCTTCCCCGGGGGGGTAAAAGAGACCCAGTACTTC
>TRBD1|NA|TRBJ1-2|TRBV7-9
CASSVDRGNSGYTF
TGTGCCAGCAGCGTCGACAGGGGTAATTCAGGCTACACCTTC
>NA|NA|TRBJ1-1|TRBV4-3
CASSHYRDTEAFF
TGCGCCAGCAGCCATTACAGGGACACTGAAGCTTTCTTT
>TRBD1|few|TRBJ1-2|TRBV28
CASSPPTGGGYGYTF
TGTGCCAGCAGTCCCCCGACAGGGGGAGGCTATGGCTACACCTTC
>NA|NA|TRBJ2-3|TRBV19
CASSPGGLTDTQYF
TGTGCCAGTAGTCCAGGGGGACTCACAGATACGCAGTATTTT